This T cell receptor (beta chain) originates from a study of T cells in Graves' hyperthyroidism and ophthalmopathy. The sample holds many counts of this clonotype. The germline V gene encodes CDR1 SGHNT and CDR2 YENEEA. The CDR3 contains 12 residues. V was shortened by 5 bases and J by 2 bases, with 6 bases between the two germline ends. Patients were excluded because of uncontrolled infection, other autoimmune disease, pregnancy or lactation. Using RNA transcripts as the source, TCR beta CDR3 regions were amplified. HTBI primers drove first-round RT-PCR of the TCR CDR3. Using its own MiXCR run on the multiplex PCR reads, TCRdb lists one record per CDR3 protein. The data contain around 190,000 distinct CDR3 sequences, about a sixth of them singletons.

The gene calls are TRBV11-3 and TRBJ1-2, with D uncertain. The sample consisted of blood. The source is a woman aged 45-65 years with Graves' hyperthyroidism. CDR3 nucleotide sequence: TGTGCCAGCAGCGGGCGAAACTATGGCTACACCTTC. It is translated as CASSGRNYGYTF.